What follows are 19 T cell receptor beta chains derived from one specimen sequenced in a study of shared clonotypes between healthy human individuals. Produced via immunoSEQ multiplex PCR; TCRdb's table is partial and in-frame only. The repertoire holds a few million clones, with around 90% as singletons. Sequenced input: naive CD4+ T cells sorted from blood. Subset defined: CD45RA+ positively selected. The receptors stem from a man between 18 and 29 years old in good health.

With respect to this clone: This sample also contains other DNA sequences that code for the same CDR3. The V call is TRBV30, the J call TRBJ1-4; D ambiguous. Germline V gene sequence: CDR1 GTSNPN, CDR2 SVGIG (reference sequence). The CDR3 contains 13 residues. Deletions cut 1 base from V and 8 bases from J, with 11 bases between. The CDR3 loop reads CAWSARVGEKLFF. CDR3 in DNA: TGTGCCTGGAGTGCGAGGGTTGGGGAAAAACTGTTTTTT.

V and J are TRBV29-1 and TRBJ2-5; D gene ambiguous. Germline-derived CDR1 and CDR2 are SQVTM and ANQGSEA. V lost 7 bases, J lost 5 bases, and 11 bases lay in between. This CDR3 contains 11 residues. CDR3 region: CSAVPGETQYF. CDR3 sequence (DNA): TGCAGCGCTGTCCCTGGGGAGACCCAGTACTTC.

The CDR3 bases are TGTGCCAGCAGTGAGTACAGGGCGAACACCGGGGAGCTGTTTTTT. Its protein product is CASSEYRANTGELFF. The genes are TRBV6-1 and TRBJ2-2, with D possibly being TRBD1 (6 bases). The CDR3 length is 15 residues. V lost 3 bases to trimming and J lost 0 bases, with 8 bases between them. Per germline, CDR1 MNHNS and CDR2 SASEGT.

The chain combines TRBV14 with TRBJ1-2; a possible D gene is TRBD1 (6 bases). In germline, CDR1 is SGHDN, CDR2 FVKESK. V was cut by 3 bases and J by 6 bases, with 14 bases left in between. The CDR3 has 14 residues. DNA of the CDR3: TGTGCCAGCAGCCACGACCGGACAGTGGATGGCTACACCTTC. It codes for CASSHDRTVDGYTF.

The chain uses TRBV10-3 and TRBJ2-3; possibly TRBD2 for D (6 bases). Germline V CDR1 and CDR2: ENHRY, SYGVKD. CDR3 length: 16 residues. V lost 2 bases, J lost 0 bases, and 12 bases lay in between. In nucleotides, the CDR3 is TGTGCCATCAGTGAGGGGGGACTTACTAGCACAGATACGCAGTATTTT. It encodes CAISEGGLTSTDTQYF.

The chain is built from TRBV7-2 and TRBJ2-5, with 11 bases that match TRBD2. Germline V gives CDR1 SGHTA, CDR2 FQGNSA. V gave up 5 bases and J gave up 4 bases; unmatched junction bases: 6. This CDR3 contains 15 residues. CDR3: CASSPGTSGRETQYF. CDR3 bases: TGTGCCAGCAGCCCGGGGACTAGCGGACGAGAGACCCAGTACTTC.

The genes are TRBV5-1 and TRBJ2-7; TRBD2 matches 14 bases. The J segment lost 5 bases and the V segment lost 4 bases, leaving 8 bases of the junction unmatched. Germline CDR1 is SGHRS and CDR2 is YFSETQ. The CDR3 is 16 amino acids. CDR3 bases: TGCGCCAGCAGCCCGGGACTAGCGGGAGAGGGTCACGAGCAGTACTTC. Translated, it gives CASSPGLAGEGHEQYF. The variable domain in full, completed from reference TRBV5-1 and TRBJ2-7, reads KAGVTQTPRYLIKTRGQQVTLSCSPISGHRSVSWYQQTPGQGLQFLFEYFSETQRNKGNFPGRFSGRQFSNSRSEMNVSTLELGDSALYLCASSPGLAGEGHEQYFGPGTRLTVT.

The V gene is TRBV7-9, the J gene TRBJ2-1, with D maybe TRBD1 (5 bases). With 1 base removed from V and 7 bases from J, the gap between germline ends came to 8 bases. CDR1 SEHNR and CDR2 FQNEAQ come from the germline V gene (reference sequence). The CDR3 sequence is 13 residues long. The DNA for the CDR3 is TGTGCCAGCAGCTTAGACCCAGGGAATGAGCAGTTCTTC. This encodes CASSLDPGNEQFF.

The chain links TRBV6-4 to TRBJ2-7, with 8 nucleotides matching TRBD2. Germline lookup yields CDR1 MRHNA and CDR2 SNTAGT. V shed 5 bases and J 6 bases; nucleotides not matched to a gene: 12. The CDR3 has 15 amino acids. The CDR3 reads CASSIAGTSASEQYF. The CDR3 DNA reads TGTGCCAGCAGTATTGCCGGGACTAGTGCCTCCGAGCAGTACTTC.

The chain is built from TRBV29-1 and TRBJ1-6; 8 bases align to TRBD1. The CDR3 runs to 13 residues. Per germline, CDR1 SQVTM and CDR2 ANQGSEA. Trimming cost V 5 bases and J 14 bases; bases outside gene matches: 11. The CDR3 bases are TGCAGCGTTTCCGTGCAGGGGGCGCGCACCCTCCACTTT. Translation gives CSVSVQGARTLHF.

DNA for the CDR3: TGTGCCAGCAGTGAATCAGACTCATGGACGGGCGCAGAGGCATTTGACTATGGCTACACCTTC. Amino acid sequence: CASSESDSWTGAEAFDYGYTF. The V call is TRBV2, the J call TRBJ1-2; D not resolved. The CDR3 loop spans 21 amino acids. CDR1 and CDR2 from the germline V gene are SNHLY and FYNNEI. The V end lost 2 bases, the J end lost 3 bases, and 31 bases lay between the germline ends.

Worth noting for this clone: At one end the junction does not follow the germline gene, possibly because of a read error. The chain recombines TRBV6-4 with TRBJ2-7; 10 nucleotides agree with TRBD2. Germline CDR1 is MRHNA and CDR2 is SNTAGT. This CDR3 contains 16 residues. The chain's CDR3 is CASHGLAGVRSSEQYF. The CDR3 DNA reads TGTGCCAGCCATGGGCTAGCGGGAGTTCGGTCCTCCGAGCAGTACTTC.

The chain has TRBV19 and TRBJ2-3; D remains unclear. The CDR3 contains 16 residues. V lost 6 bases and J lost 0, with 16 bases in between. The germline V gene encodes CDR1 LNHDA and CDR2 SQIVND (reference sequence). CDR3: CASSALGEPSTDTQYF. DNA of the CDR3: TGTGCCAGTAGCGCCTTAGGTGAACCTAGCACAGATACGCAGTATTTT.

The chain employs TRBV18 and TRBJ2-5; D is ambiguous. V was pared by 0 bases and J by 5 bases, with 13 bases between. This CDR3 comprises 15 residues. Germline-derived CDR1 and CDR2 are KGHSH and LQKENI. The CDR3 DNA reads TGTGCCAGCTCACCACCGGTCAGGTCTGGGGAGACCCAGTACTTC. Encoded protein: CASSPPVRSGETQYF.

V and J are TRBV27 and TRBJ1-2, with 7 bases matching TRBD1. Germline-derived CDR1 and CDR2 are MNHEY and SMNVEV (reference sequence). V dropped 3 bases and J dropped 5; count of bases not matched to a gene: 9. The CDR3 consists of 15 residues. CDR3 in DNA: TGTGCCAGCAGTTTCGGTGAAGGGGGCGTATATGGCTACACCTTC. It yields the protein CASSFGEGGVYGYTF.

In regard to this clone: Within the sample, other DNA sequences also encode this same CDR3. V usage is TRBV4-1 and J usage is TRBJ1-5, with 7 bases aligning to TRBD1. V dropped 4 bases and J dropped 3; count of bases not matched to a gene: 3. The CDR3 has 14 residues. The germline gives CDR1 MGHRA, CDR2 YSYEKL. As DNA, the CDR3 is TGCGCCAGCAGCCGACAGGGTCCCAATCAGCCCCAGCATTTT. Protein product: CASSRQGPNQPQHF.

The CDR3 DNA is TGTGCCAGTAGTATCTTTGGGGGAATGAACACTGAAGCTTTCTTT. This translates into CASSIFGGMNTEAFF. This chain joins TRBV19 and TRBJ1-1, with D maybe TRBD1 (5 bases). Germline CDR1 is LNHDA and CDR2 is SQIVND (reference sequence). Deletions cut 3 bases from V and 0 bases from J, with 11 bases between. The CDR3 contains 15 residues.

The CDR3 spells CASNQNYGYTF. The CDR3 region has the DNA TGTGCCAGCAACCAGAACTATGGCTACACCTTC. V and J are TRBV6-6 and TRBJ1-2, with no clear D. Trimming shortened V by 7 bases and J by 2 bases, and 5 bases separated the two germline ends. The CDR3 runs 11 residues. CDR1 and CDR2 from the germline V gene are MNHNY and SVGAGI (reference sequence).

Turning to this clone: This specimen includes other DNA sequences encoding the same CDR3. This CDR3 is CAWTGSGNTIYF. The CDR3 region has the DNA TGTGCCTGGACAGGGTCCGGAAACACCATATATTTT. The rearrangement links TRBV30 to TRBJ1-3, with D perhaps TRBD1 (5 bases). The CDR3 loop spans 12 amino acids. V dropped 4 bases and J dropped 4 bases, with 8 bases sitting between them. The germline V gene encodes CDR1 GTSNPN and CDR2 SVGIG (reference sequence).